This T cell receptor beta chain was obtained from a study of blood T cell repertoires in COVID-19. This CDR3 region has 13 residues. V was clipped by 3 bases and J by 3 bases, with 7 bases between them. Germline V gives CDR1 LNHDA, CDR2 SQIVND (reference sequence). Sequencing was performed with immunoSEQ multiplex PCR; in TCRdb, only in-frame clones are kept and a portion is missing. The table has about 110,000 clones, around 90% seen once. The chain has TRBV19 and TRBJ2-3, with TRBD1 as a possible D gene (5 bases). Input material: peripheral blood. The sequence came from a woman between 45 and 60 years old with acute or convalescent COVID-19. This chain's CDR3 is CASSISGTDTQYF. Written as DNA, the CDR3 is TGTGCCAGTAGTATCTCAGGGACAGATACGCAGTATTTT. Full variable domain (remainder filled in from reference TRBV19 and TRBJ2-3): DGGITQSPKYLFRKEGQNVTLSCEQNLNHDAMYWYRQDPGQGLRLIYYSQIVNDFQKGDIAEGYSVSREKKESFPLTVTSAQKNPTAFYLCASSISGTDTQYFGPGTRLTVL.